The rows below give T cell receptor beta chains drawn from one sample of a study of blood T cell repertoires in COVID-19. Method: immunoSEQ multiplex PCR; TCRdb's copy keeps in-frame clones and lacks some. The sample lists about 68,000 clones; 86% were seen once. The sequenced sample consisted of peripheral blood. These receptors came from a man aged 25-45 years with acute or convalescent COVID-19. Both conserved end residues are trimmed from each CDR3. Only part of the rows carry a size: once, few, many, or a class if the clone is expanded.

cdr3_aa | j_call | clone_size | v_call
ASSFPSGRAPF | TRBJ2-1 | NA | TRBV11-2
ASSSRLGGRAYEQY | TRBJ2-7 | NA | TRBV7-9
ASSPVTGGNTEAF | TRBJ1-1 | NA | TRBV28
ASSQDSASGGGEQF | TRBJ2-1 | NA | TRBV4-1
ASRGRLAGGGYYNEQF | TRBJ2-1 | NA | TRBV19
ASSLVYSGANVLT | TRBJ2-6 | NA | TRBV7-2
ASSRGTNYGYT | TRBJ1-2 | NA | TRBV25-1
AWSVPSDEQF | TRBJ2-1 | NA | TRBV30
ASSSGLAKMGGGMAIQY | TRBJ2-4 | NA | TRBV5-1
ASSRPGLSGNTIY | TRBJ1-3 | NA | TRBV28
ASSISAGYNEQF | TRBJ2-1 | once | TRBV19
ASTIAGGPREQY | TRBJ2-7 | NA | TRBV28
ASSLDRVLADTNEQF | TRBJ2-1 | NA | TRBV7-2
ASSPGTDNEKLF | TRBJ1-4 | NA | TRBV7-9
ASSPPGKGASTQY | TRBJ2-3 | NA | TRBV18
ASNIAGKIYGYT | TRBJ1-2 | NA | TRBV28
ASSPGTVDTQY | TRBJ2-3 | NA | TRBV28
ASSREKTGELF | TRBJ2-2 | NA | TRBV5-1
ASRTRGQLNTIY | TRBJ1-3 | NA | TRBV28
ASRASGRTYEQY | TRBJ2-7 | NA | TRBV28
ASSYRGGSGGYEQY | TRBJ2-7 | NA | TRBV7-2
ASSFPRSNQPQH | TRBJ1-5 | NA | TRBV28
ASKQAGGYT | TRBJ1-2 | NA | TRBV27
ASSLAHGLGQPQH | TRBJ1-5 | NA | TRBV7-2
ASSQGQPLNQPQH | TRBJ1-5 | NA | TRBV3-1/TRBV3-2
ASSSQSSPRSPYEQY | TRBJ2-7 | NA | TRBV28
ATSDPGLAGPTSYNEQF | TRBJ2-1 | NA | TRBV24-1
ASGAGAKGRGTQY | TRBJ2-5 | NA | TRBV10-2
ASTGYGTDTQY | TRBJ2-3 | NA | TRBV2
ASSFGDRGRTDTQY | TRBJ2-3 | NA | TRBV5-1
ASSPRDRGFNEQF | TRBJ2-1 | NA | TRBV3-1/TRBV3-2
ASGGGVGQPQH | TRBJ1-5 | few | TRBV19
ASSPDSPYEQY | TRBJ2-7 | once | TRBV7-8
ASSMGLAVVDEQF | TRBJ2-1 | NA | TRBV2
ASSQAGGLGLAGGLYNEQF | TRBJ2-1 | NA | TRBV3-1/TRBV3-2
ASSARVAGGREQF | TRBJ2-1 | once | TRBV9
ASSRQGLGTGHEQY | TRBJ2-7 | NA | TRBV5-4
ASSPYRDRGYTGELF | TRBJ2-2 | NA | TRBV18
ASSLTVQGAYEQY | TRBJ2-7 | few | TRBV27
ASSPALTGYGYT | TRBJ1-2 | NA | TRBV5-4
ASSLLAAQETQY | TRBJ2-5 | once | TRBV7-2
ASSSGQVQNQPQH | TRBJ1-5 | NA | TRBV18
ASSYPNNEQF | TRBJ2-1 | NA | TRBV6-2/TRBV6-3
ASSATTVNYGYT | TRBJ1-2 | NA | TRBV28
ASSFGDTNSPLH | TRBJ1-6 | NA | TRBV28
ASTLRGLAEEQF | TRBJ2-1 | NA | TRBV7-2
ASSHLDRDSAF | TRBJ1-1 | once | TRBV18
ASSLTSGRQVSKNIQY | TRBJ2-4 | NA | TRBV7-2
ASSHGGLITDTQY | TRBJ2-3 | NA | TRBV7-9
ASSDRSSNTEAF | TRBJ1-1 | NA | TRBV2
ASIGTSGAYEQY | TRBJ2-7 | few | TRBV28
ASSPPSVYGYT | TRBJ1-2 | few | TRBV18
SASTFRAKAGGVNYGYT | TRBJ1-2 | NA | TRBV20-1
ASSPKREWGSYEQY | TRBJ2-7 | NA | TRBV5-1